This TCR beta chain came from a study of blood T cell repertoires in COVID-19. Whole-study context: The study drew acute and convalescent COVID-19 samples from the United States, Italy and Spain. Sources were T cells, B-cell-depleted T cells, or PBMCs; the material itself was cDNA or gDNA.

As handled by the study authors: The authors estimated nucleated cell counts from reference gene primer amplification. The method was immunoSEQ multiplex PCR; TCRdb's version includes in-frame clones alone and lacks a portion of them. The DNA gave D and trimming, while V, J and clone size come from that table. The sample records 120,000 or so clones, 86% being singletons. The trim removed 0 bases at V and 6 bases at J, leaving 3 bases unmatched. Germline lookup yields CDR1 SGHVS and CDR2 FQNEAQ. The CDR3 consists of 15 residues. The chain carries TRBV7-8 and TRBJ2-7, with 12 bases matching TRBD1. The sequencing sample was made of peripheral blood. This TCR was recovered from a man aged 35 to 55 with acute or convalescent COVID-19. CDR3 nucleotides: TGTGCCAGCAGCTTAGCGGGACAGGGGGCTGTCGAGCAGTACTTC. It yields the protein CASSLAGQGAVEQYF.